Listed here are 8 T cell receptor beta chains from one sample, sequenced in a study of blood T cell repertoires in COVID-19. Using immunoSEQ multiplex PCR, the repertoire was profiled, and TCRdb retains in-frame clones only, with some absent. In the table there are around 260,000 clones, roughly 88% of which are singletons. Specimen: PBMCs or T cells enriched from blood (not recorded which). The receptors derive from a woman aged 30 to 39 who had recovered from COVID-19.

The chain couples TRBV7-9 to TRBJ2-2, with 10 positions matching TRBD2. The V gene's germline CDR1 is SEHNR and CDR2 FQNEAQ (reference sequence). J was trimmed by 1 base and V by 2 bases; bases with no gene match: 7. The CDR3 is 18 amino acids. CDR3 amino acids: CASSLKLRLAGNTGELFF. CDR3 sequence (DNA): TGTGCCAGCAGCTTAAAGCTCCGACTAGCGGGGAACACCGGGGAGCTGTTTTTT.

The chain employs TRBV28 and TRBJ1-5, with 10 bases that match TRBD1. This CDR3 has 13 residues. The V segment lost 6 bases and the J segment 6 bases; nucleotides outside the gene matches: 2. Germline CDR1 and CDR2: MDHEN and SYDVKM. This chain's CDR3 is CASRRQGAQPQHF. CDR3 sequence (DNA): TGTGCCAGCAGACGACAGGGGGCTCAGCCCCAGCATTTT.

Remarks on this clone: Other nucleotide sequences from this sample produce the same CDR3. CDR3 coding DNA: TGCGCCAGCAGCTTGGGACAGGGGACCGGGGAGCTGTTTTTT. Its translation: CASSLGQGTGELFF. The genes are TRBV5-1 and TRBJ2-2; 8 bases align to TRBD1. Germline values: CDR1 SGHRS, CDR2 YFSETQ. The CDR3 runs 14 residues. V dropped 0 bases and J dropped 5; count of bases not matched to a gene: 0.

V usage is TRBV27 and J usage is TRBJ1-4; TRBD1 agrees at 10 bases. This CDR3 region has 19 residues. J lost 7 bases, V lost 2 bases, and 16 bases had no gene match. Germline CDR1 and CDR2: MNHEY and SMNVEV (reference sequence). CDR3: CASSLVPGQGFTRTEKLFF. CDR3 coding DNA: TGTGCCAGCAGTTTAGTACCGGGACAGGGGTTTACAAGAACTGAAAAACTGTTTTTT.

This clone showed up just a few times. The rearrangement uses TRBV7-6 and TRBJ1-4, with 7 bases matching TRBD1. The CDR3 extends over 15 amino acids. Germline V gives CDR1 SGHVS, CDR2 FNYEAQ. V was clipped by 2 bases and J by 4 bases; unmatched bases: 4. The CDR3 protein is CASSLTQGVNEKLFF. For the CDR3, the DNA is TGTGCCAGCAGCTTAACGCAGGGGGTTAATGAAAAACTGTTTTTT.

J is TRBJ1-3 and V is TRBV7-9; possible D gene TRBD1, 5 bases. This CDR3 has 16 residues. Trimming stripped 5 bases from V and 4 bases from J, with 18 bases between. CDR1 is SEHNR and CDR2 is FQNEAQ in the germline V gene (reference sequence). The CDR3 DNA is TGTGCCAGCAGCCGGACCAGGGTGGCTCAGGGAAACACCATATATTTT. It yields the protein CASSRTRVAQGNTIYF.

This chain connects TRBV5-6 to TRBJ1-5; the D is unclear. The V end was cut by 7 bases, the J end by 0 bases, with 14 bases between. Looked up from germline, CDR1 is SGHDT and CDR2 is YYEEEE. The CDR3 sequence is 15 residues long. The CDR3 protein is CASHSGSYSNQPQHF. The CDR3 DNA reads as TGTGCCAGCCATTCGGGGAGTTATAGCAATCAGCCCCAGCATTTT. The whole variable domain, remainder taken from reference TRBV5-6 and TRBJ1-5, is DAGVTQSPTHLIKTRGQQVTLRCSPKSGHDTVSWYQQALGQGPQFIFQYYEEEERQRGNFPDRFSGHQFPNYSSELNVNALLLGDSALYLCASHSGSYSNQPQHFGDGTRLSIL.

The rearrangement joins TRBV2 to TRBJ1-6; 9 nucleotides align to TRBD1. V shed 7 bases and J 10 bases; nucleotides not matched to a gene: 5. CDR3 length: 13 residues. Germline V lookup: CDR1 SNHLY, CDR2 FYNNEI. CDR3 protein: CASTLGTGSPLHF. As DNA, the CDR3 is TGTGCCAGCACATTGGGGACAGGGTCACCCCTCCACTTT.